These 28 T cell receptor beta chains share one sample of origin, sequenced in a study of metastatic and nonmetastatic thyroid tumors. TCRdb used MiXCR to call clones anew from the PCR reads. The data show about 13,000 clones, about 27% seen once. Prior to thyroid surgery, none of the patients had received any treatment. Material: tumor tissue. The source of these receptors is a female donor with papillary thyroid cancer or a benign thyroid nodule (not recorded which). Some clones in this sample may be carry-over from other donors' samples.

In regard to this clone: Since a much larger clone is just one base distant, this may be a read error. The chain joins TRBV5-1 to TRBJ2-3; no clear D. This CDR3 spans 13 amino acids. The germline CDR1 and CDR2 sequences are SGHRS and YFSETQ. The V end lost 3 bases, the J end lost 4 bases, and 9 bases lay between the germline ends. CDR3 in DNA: TGCGCCAGCAGCTCGGCGGCGGCAGATACGCAGTATTTT. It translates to CASSSAAADTQYF.

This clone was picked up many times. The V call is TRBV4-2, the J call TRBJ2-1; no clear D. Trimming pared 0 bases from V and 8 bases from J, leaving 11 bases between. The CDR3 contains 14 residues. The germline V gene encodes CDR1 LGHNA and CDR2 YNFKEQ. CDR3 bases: TGTGCCAGCAGCCAAGAGGATAAGCCAGATGAGCAGTTCTTC. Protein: CASSQEDKPDEQFF.

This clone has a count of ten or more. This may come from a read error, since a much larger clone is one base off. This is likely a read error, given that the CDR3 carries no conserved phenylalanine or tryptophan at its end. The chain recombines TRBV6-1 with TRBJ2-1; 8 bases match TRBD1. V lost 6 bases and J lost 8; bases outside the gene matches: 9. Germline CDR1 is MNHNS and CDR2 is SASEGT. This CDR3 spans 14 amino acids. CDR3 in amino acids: CASSFGQGWDEQFS. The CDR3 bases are TGTGCCAGCAGCTTCGGACAGGGATGGGATGAGCAGTTCTCC.

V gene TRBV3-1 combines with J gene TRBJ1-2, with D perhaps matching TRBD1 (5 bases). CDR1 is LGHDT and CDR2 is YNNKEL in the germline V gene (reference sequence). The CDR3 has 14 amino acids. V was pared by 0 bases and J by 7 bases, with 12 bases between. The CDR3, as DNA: TGTGCCAGCAGCCAAGATCACGGGGGAGGTGGCTACACCTTC. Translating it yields CASSQDHGGGGYTF.

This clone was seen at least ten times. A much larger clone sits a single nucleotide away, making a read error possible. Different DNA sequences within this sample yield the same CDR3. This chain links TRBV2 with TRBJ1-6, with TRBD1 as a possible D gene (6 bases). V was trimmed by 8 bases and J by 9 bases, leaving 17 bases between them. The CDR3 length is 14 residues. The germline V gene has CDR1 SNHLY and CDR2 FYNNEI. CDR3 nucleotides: TGTGCCAGCGGAGGGGGGGGGGCGTTTTCACCCCTCCACTTT. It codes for CASGGGGAFSPLHF.

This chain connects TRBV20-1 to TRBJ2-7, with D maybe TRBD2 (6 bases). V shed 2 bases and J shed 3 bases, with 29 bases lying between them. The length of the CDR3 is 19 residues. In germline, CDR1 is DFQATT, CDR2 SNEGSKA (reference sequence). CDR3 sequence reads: CSARLPNSRLGGSNYEQYF. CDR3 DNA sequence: TGCAGTGCTAGACTTCCTAATAGCAGACTGGGGGGAAGTAACTACGAGCAGTACTTC.

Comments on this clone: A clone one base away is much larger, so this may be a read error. The CDR3 sequence is CASSLTGEGSGANVMTF. The CDR3 bases are TGTGCCAGCAGCCTGACAGGGGAGGGCTCGGGGGCCAACGTCATGACTTTC. The chain recombines TRBV6-2 or TRBV6-3 with TRBJ2-6, with a possible D match to TRBD1 (8 bases). The CDR3 is made up of 17 amino acids. CDR1 is MNHEY and CDR2 is SVGEGT in the germline V gene.

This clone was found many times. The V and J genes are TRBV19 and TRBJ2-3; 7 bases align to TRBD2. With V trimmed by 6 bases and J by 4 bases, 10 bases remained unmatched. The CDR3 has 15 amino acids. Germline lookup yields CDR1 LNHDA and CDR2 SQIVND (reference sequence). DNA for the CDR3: TGTGCCAGTAGCCCACAAGCGGGACGGTCAGATACGCAGTATTTT. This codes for CASSPQAGRSDTQYF. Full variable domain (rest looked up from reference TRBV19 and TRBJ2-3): DGGITQSPKYLFRKEGQNVTLSCEQNLNHDAMYWYRQDPGQGLRLIYYSQIVNDFQKGDIAEGYSVSREKKESFPLTVTSAQKNPTAFYLCASSPQAGRSDTQYFGPGTRLTVL.

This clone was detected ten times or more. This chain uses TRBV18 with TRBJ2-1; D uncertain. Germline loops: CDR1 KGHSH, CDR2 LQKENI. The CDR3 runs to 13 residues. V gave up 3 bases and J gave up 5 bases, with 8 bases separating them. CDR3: CASSPLHHNEQFF. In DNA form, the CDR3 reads TGTGCCAGCTCACCCCTTCACCACAATGAGCAGTTCTTC. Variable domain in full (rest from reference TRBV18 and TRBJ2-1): NAGVMQNPRHLVRRRGQEARLRCSPMKGHSHVYWYRQLPEEGLKFMVYLQKENIIDESGMPKERFSAEFPKEGPSILRIQQVVRGDSAAYFCASSPLHHNEQFFGPGTRLTVL.

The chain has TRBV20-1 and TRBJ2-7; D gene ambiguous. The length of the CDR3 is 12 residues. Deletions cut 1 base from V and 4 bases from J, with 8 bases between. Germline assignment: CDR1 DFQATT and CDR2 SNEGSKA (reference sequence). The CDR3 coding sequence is TGCAGTGCTAGAGCGATGGGTTACGAGCAGTACTTC. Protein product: CSARAMGYEQYF.

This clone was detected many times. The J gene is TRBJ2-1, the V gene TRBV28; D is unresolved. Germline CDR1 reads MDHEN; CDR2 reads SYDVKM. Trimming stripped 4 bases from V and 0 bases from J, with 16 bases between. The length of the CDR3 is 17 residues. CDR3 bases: TGTGCCAGCAGTTCTGGTAGCTGGAGAAGCTCCTACAATGAGCAGTTCTTC. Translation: CASSSGSWRSSYNEQFF. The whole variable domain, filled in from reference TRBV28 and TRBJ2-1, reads DVKVTQSSRYLVKRTGEKVFLECVQDMDHENMFWYRQDPGLGLRLIYFSYDVKMKEKGDIPEGYSVSREKKERFSLILESASTNQTSMYLCASSSGSWRSSYNEQFFGPGTRLTVL.

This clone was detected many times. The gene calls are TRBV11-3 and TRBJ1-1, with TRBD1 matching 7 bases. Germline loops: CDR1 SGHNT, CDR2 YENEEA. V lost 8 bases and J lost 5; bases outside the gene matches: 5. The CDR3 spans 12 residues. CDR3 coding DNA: TGTGCCAGCGGGAGGGGGCGGACTGAAGCTTTCTTT. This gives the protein CASGRGRTEAFF.

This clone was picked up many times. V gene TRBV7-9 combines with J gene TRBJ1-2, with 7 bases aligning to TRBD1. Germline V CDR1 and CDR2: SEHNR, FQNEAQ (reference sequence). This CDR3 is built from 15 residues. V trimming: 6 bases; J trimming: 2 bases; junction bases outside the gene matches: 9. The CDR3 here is CASRSSGTANYGYTF. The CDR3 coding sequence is TGTGCCAGCAGATCCTCCGGGACAGCCAACTATGGCTACACCTTC. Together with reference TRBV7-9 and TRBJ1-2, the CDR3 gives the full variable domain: DTGVSQNPRHKITKRGQNVTFRCDPISEHNRLYWYRQTLGQGPEFLTYFQNEAQLEKSRLLSDRFSAERPKGSFSTLEIQRTEQGDSAMYLCASRSSGTANYGYTFGSGTRLTVV.

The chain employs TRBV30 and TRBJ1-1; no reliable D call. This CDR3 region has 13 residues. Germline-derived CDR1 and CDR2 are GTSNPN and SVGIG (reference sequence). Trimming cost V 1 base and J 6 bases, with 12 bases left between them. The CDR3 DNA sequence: TGTGCCTGGAGTGGCGAGGTGTGGGCTGAAGCTTTCTTT. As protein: CAWSGEVWAEAFF.

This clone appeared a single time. DNA for the CDR3: TGTGCCAGCAGCGCCTTTGGGAACAGATACGGGTTCGACTACGAGCAGTACTTC. It is translated as CASSAFGNRYGFDYEQYF. This chain uses TRBV11-2 with TRBJ2-7, with D hard to call. Germline V gene sequence: CDR1 SGHAT, CDR2 FQNNGV. Trimming cost V 5 bases and J 3 bases, with 26 bases left between them. The CDR3 loop spans 18 amino acids. The whole variable domain, remainder taken from reference TRBV11-2 and TRBJ2-7, is EAGVAQSPRYKIIEKRQSVAFWCNPISGHATLYWYQQILGQGPKLLIQFQNNGVVDDSQLPKDRFSAERLKGVDSTLKIQPAKLEDSAVYLCASSAFGNRYGFDYEQYFGPGTRLTVT.

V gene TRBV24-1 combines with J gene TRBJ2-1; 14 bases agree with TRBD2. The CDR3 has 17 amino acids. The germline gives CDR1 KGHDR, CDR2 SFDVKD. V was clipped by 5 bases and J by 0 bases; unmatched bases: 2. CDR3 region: CATSAGTSGSSYNEQFF. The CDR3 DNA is TGTGCCACCAGTGCCGGGACTAGCGGGAGCTCCTACAATGAGCAGTTCTTC.

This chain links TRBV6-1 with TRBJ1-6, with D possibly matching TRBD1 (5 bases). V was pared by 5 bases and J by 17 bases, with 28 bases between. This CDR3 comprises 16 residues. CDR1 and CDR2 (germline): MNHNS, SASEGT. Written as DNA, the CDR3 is TGTGCCAGCAGTCAACAGGCCCTCGCCCATAATTCACACATCCACTTT. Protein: CASSQQALAHNSHIHF.

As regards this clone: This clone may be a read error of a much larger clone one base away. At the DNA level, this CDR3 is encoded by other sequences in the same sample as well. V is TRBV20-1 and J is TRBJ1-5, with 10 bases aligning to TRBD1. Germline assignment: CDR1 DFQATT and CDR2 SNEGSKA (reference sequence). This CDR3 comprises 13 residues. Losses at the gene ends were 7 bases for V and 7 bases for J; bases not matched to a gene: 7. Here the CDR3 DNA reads TGCAGTGGCGCCGGGACAGGGGCCCAGCCCCAGCATTTT. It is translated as CSGAGTGAQPQHF.

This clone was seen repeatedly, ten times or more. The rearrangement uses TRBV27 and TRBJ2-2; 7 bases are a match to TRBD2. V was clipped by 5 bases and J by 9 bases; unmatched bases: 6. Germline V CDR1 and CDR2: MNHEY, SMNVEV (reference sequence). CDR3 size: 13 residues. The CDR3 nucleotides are TGTGCCAGCAGTCCACTAGCGAGTAGGGAGCTGTTTTTT. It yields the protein CASSPLASRELFF.

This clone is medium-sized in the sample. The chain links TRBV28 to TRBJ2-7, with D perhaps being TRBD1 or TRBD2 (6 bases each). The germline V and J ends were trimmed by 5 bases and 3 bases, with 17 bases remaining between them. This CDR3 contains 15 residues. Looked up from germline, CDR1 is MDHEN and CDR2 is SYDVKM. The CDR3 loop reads CASSPGWGAGYEQYF. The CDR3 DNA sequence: TGTGCCAGCAGTCCGGGGTGGGGGGCGGGCTACGAGCAGTACTTC. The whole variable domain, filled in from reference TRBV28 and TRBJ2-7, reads DVKVTQSSRYLVKRTGEKVFLECVQDMDHENMFWYRQDPGLGLRLIYFSYDVKMKEKGDIPEGYSVSREKKERFSLILESASTNQTSMYLCASSPGWGAGYEQYFGPGTRLTVT.

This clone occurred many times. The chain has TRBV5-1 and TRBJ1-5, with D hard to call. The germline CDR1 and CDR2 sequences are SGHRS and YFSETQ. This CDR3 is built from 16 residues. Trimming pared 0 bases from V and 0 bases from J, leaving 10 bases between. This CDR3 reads CASSLGELDSNQPQHF. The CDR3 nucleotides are TGCGCCAGCAGCTTGGGAGAATTGGATAGCAATCAGCCCCAGCATTTT.

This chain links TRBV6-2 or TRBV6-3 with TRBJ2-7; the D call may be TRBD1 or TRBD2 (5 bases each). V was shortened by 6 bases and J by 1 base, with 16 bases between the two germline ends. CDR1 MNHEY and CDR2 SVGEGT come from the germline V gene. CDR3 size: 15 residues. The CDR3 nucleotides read TGTGCCAGCAGCAAGTACCGGGACGGATCCTACGAGCAGTACTTC. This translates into CASSKYRDGSYEQYF.

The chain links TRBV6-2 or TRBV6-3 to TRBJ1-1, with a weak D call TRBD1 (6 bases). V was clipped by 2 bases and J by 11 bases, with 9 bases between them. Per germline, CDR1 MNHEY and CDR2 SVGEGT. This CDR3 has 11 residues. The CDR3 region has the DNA TGTGCCAGCAGTTACAAGGGGGTGGCTTTCTTT. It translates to CASSYKGVAFF.

The CDR3 DNA reads TGTGCCAGCAGCCGCCTGGGGGCACGAAACACAGATACGCAGTATTTT. This sequence encodes CASSRLGARNTDTQYF. The V gene is TRBV3-1, the J gene TRBJ2-3, with D maybe TRBD1 (6 bases). Trimming removed 4 bases from V and 2 bases from J, with 16 bases in between. The CDR3 totals 16 residues. Germline values: CDR1 LGHDT, CDR2 YNNKEL (reference sequence).

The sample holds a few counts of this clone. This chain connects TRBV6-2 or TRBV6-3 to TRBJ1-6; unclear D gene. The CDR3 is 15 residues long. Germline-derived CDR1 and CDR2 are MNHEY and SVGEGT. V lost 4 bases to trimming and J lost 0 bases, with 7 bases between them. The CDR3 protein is CASSSASSYNSPLHF. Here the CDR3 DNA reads TGTGCCAGCAGTTCGGCGAGCTCCTATAATTCACCCCTCCACTTT.

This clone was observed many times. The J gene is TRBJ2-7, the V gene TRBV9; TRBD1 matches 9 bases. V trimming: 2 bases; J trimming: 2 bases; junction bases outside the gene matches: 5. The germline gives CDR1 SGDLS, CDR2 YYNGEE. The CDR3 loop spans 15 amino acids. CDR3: CASSVTGQGPYEQYF. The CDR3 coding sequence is TGTGCCAGCAGCGTTACTGGACAGGGGCCCTACGAGCAGTACTTC.

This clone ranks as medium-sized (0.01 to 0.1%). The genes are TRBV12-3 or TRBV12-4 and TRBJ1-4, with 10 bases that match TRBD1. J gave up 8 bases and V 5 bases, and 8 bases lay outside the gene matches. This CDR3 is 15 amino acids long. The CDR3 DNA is TGTGCCAGCAGTGAGCGGGACAGGGGAAGGGAAAAACTGTTTTTT. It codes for CASSERDRGREKLFF.

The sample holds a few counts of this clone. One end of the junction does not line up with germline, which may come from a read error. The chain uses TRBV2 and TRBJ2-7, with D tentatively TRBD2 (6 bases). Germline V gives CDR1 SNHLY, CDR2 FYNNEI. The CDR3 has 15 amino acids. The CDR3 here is CASSSRPGESYVQYF. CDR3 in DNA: TGTGCCAGCAGCTCCCGACCGGGGGAATCATACGTGCAGTACTTC.